A selection of T cell receptor beta chains follows, all from one sample in a study of cytomegalovirus exposure and HLA in healthy donors. Some clones are missing from TCRdb's copy, which holds only in-frame ones; the method was immunoSEQ multiplex PCR. The table has some 140,000 clones, approximately 84% seen once. Sequences were obtained from PBMCs. All receptors derive from a woman in her twenties or thirties in good health and CMV-seronegative. Each CDR3 is given with its conserved first and last residue. D genes are given only for firm matches. Where a row states a size, it is once, few, many or the class of an expanded clone; other rows omit it.

TGTGCCAGCAGCTTAGCGCTGGGAGGGGGTAATGAAAAACTGTTTTTT	CASSLALGGGNEKLFF	TRBV7-9	.	.	16	TRBJ1-4
TGTGCCAGCAGCCTAGCCCGCGAGACGCAGTATTTT	CASSLARETQYF	TRBV11-2	.	.	12	TRBJ2-3
TGTGCCAGCAGTAAAGCTTATAGCAATCAGCCCCAGCATTTT	CASSKAYSNQPQHF	TRBV6-5	.	.	14	TRBJ1-5
TGTGCCGTCCCGGGGGGCAGGGGAGATCAGCCCCAGCATTTT	CAVPGGRGDQPQHF	TRBV28	.	.	14	TRBJ1-5
TGTGCCAGCAGCCGACCGGGACAGCACTACGAGCAGTACTTC	CASSRPGQHYEQYF	TRBV14	.	TRBD1	14	TRBJ2-7
TGTGCCACCAGCAGAGATAGAGAGACCCAGTACTTC	CATSRDRETQYF	TRBV15	.	.	12	TRBJ2-5
TGTGCCAGTAGACCCCGACAGGGGGCGAACTATGGCTACACCTTC	CASRPRQGANYGYTF	TRBV19	.	TRBD1	15	TRBJ1-2
TGTGCCAGCAGCAAGACAGGGGGCGAGGGTCAGCCCCAGCATTTT	CASSKTGGEGQPQHF	TRBV7-9	.	TRBD1	15	TRBJ1-5
TGCGCCAGCAAGGGCCTAGCGAGACAAGAGACCCAGTACTTC	CASKGLARQETQYF	TRBV5-1	.	.	14	TRBJ2-5
TGCGCCAGCAGCACGACAGGGGGCACTGAAGCTTTCTTT	CASSTTGGTEAFF	TRBV5-1	.	TRBD1	13	TRBJ1-1
TGCGCCAGCAGCCAAGACGAGCGGGGACATACGCAGTATTTT	CASSQDERGHTQYF	TRBV4-1	.	TRBD2	14	TRBJ2-3
TGCAGCGTCGCCCCACAGGGGATGGAGACCCAGTACTTC	CSVAPQGMETQYF	TRBV29-1	.	TRBD1	13	TRBJ2-5
TGTGCCAGCAGAGAACCGGGACTGCGCACAGATACGCAGTATTTT	CASREPGLRTDTQYF	TRBV6-1	.	.	15	TRBJ2-3
TGTGCCAGTAGCCCGGGACAACAGAACCACGAGCAGTACTTC	CASSPGQQNHEQYF	TRBV19	once	.	14	TRBJ2-7
TGTGCCAGCAGCAAACTAGAGATCCCCTTCTATGGCTACACCTTC	CASSKLEIPFYGYTF	TRBV11-2	few	.	15	TRBJ1-2
TGTGCCAGCAGAGAACAGGGAACTAGCACAGATACGCAGTATTTT	CASREQGTSTDTQYF	TRBV28	.	.	15	TRBJ2-3
TGCGCCAGCAGCTTCTTAGGGGACGAGCAGTACTTC	CASSFLGDEQYF	TRBV5-1	.	.	12	TRBJ2-7
TGTGCCAGCTCGTCCGGGGTAGCGGGGGGGATGAACACCGGGGAGCTGTTTTTT	CASSSGVAGGMNTGELFF	TRBV7-8	.	TRBD2	18	TRBJ2-2
TGTGCCAGCAGTTACTCCAGCAGGATTAACTATGGCTACACCTTC	CASSYSSRINYGYTF	TRBV6-5	.	.	15	TRBJ1-2
TGTGCCAGCAGCCAAGTAGGACAGGTCGCCTACGAGCAGTACTTC	CASSQVGQVAYEQYF	TRBV4-2	.	TRBD1	15	TRBJ2-7
TGCGCCAGCAGCCAAGATCAGGGGACTAATTCACCCCTCCACTTT	CASSQDQGTNSPLHF	TRBV4-3	.	.	15	TRBJ1-6
TGTGCCAGCAGTGTGTCTAGCGGAAATACGCAGTATTTT	CASSVSSGNTQYF	TRBV2	.	TRBD2	13	TRBJ2-3
TGTGCCAGCTCACCGAATCTAGCGGGGGGCCAAGAGACCCAGTACTTC	CASSPNLAGGQETQYF	TRBV18	.	TRBD2	16	TRBJ2-5